Listed below are T cell receptor beta chains from one sample, sequenced in a study of T cell changes during pregnancy in multiple sclerosis. Clones were read by immunoSEQ multiplex PCR, and TCRdb kept only the in-frame ones, dropping some. The sample holds 45,000 to 70,000 clones, about 93% seen once. Here the sequenced sample was peripheral blood, taken in the third trimester of pregnancy. The source is a female donor in good health, enrolled as a control in a pregnancy study. The CDR3 runs from the conserved cysteine through the conserved F or W. Each record gives: V gene, J gene, clone size, D gene, CDR3 DNA, CDR3 protein. A D gene is named only where the DNA matches it firmly. Expanded clones get a size class; other rows say once, few or many, or leave the size out.

TRBV19	TRBJ1-3	-	TRBD1	TGTGCCAGTACCTCCGGGACAGGGGGAAACACCATATATTTT	CASTSGTGGNTIYF
TRBV5-4	TRBJ2-1	-	-	TGTGCCAGCAGCTCCGGGACTCTGGCGGGGTGGAGAAAGGGTAATGAGCAGTTCTTC	CASSSGTLAGWRKGNEQFF
TRBV10-3	TRBJ2-7	-	-	TGTGCCATCAGTCGACAGCCGGGCGAGCAGTACTTC	CAISRQPGEQYF
TRBV7-8	TRBJ1-1	few	TRBD1	TGTGCCAGCAGCCTGACAGGGGGCACTGAAGCTTTCTTT	CASSLTGGTEAFF
TRBV9	TRBJ2-6	-	TRBD2	TGTGCCAGCAGCGCCCGGACTAGCGGTACTAGCTACTCTGGGGCCAACGTCCTGACTTTC	CASSARTSGTSYSGANVLTF
TRBV5-1	TRBJ2-5	-	-	TGCGCCAGCAGCTTGGCGGTCGGGGGGCGGAAGACCCAGTACTTC	CASSLAVGGRKTQYF
TRBV2	TRBJ2-7	-	-	TGTGCCAGCAGCTACTGGTACGAGCAGTACTTC	CASSYWYEQYF
TRBV4-3	TRBJ2-3	-	TRBD2	TGCGCCAGCAGCCAGTCCAGCAGCGGGATCGCCCCAGATACGCAGTATTTT	CASSQSSSGIAPDTQYF
TRBV4-1	TRBJ1-1	once	TRBD1	TGCGCCAGCAGCCATACAGGGGCCAACACTGAAGCTTTCTTT	CASSHTGANTEAFF
TRBV7-2	TRBJ2-7	once	TRBD2	TGTGCCAGCAGCTTAGCGCGGGGGAATGGGCAGTACTTC	CASSLARGNGQYF
TRBV7-9	TRBJ2-7	-	-	TGTGCCAGCAGCTCGGGGGACTTCTCCTACGAGCAGTACTTC	CASSSGDFSYEQYF
TRBV4-2	TRBJ1-2	-	-	TGTGCCAGCAGCCCCGCACGTGGGGGGGACTATGGCTACACCTTC	CASSPARGGDYGYTF
TRBV7-6	TRBJ2-6	once	-	TGTGCCAGCAGCCCCACAGGGAGTGGGGCCAACGTCCTGACTTTC	CASSPTGSGANVLTF